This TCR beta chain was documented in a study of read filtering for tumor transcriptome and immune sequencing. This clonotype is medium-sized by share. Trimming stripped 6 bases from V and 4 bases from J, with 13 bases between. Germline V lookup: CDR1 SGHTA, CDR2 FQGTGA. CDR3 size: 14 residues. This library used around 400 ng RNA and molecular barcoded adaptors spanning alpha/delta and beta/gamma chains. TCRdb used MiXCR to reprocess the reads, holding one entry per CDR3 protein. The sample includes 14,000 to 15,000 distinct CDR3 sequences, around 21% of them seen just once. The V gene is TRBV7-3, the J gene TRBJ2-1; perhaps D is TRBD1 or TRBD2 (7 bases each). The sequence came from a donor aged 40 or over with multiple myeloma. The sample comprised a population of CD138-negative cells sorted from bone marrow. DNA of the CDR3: TGTGCCAGCAGGGGGAGGGGGCCGTACAATGAGCAGTTCTTC. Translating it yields CASRGRGPYNEQFF.